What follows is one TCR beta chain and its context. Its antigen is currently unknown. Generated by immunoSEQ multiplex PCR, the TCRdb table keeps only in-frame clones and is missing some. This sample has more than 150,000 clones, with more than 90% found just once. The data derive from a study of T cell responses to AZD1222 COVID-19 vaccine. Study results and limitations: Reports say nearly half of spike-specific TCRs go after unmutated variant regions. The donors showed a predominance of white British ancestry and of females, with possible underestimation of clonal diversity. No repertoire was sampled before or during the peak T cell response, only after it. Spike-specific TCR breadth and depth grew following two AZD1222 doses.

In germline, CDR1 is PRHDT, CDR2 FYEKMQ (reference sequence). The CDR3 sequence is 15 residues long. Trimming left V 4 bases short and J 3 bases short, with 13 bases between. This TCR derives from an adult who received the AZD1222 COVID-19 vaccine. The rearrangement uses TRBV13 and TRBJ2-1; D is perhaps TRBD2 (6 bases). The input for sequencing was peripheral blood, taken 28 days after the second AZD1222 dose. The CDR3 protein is CASSWAGLNYNEQFF. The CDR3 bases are TGTGCCAGCAGCTGGGCCGGACTAAACTACAATGAGCAGTTCTTC.